The 23 T cell receptor beta chains reported below all come from one sample, sequenced in a study of T cells in Graves' hyperthyroidism and ophthalmopathy. TCR beta CDR3 sequences were amplified from RNA transcripts. The HTBI primer set was used in a first-round RT-PCR of the TCR CDR3. TCRdb independently ran MiXCR on the multiplex PCR reads; one entry per CDR3 protein. The sample has more than 300,000 distinct CDR3 sequences, roughly a sixth seen once. Sequencing input: blood. These receptors came from a woman aged 25 to 39 with Graves' hyperthyroidism that later progressed to Graves' ophthalmopathy.

The V call is TRBV25-1, the J call TRBJ1-4; no firm D call. Trimming removed 4 bases at V and 11 bases at J, with 17 bases between. The germline V gene encodes CDR1 MGHDK and CDR2 SYGVNS. The CDR3 contains 14 residues. The CDR3 is CASSAGGRPGKLFF. The CDR3 region has the DNA TGTGCCAGCAGTGCTGGCGGCAGGCCCGGTAAACTGTTTTTT.

Written as DNA, the CDR3 is TGCGCCAGCAGATCAGGACAGGGGGGCAACCAAGAGACCCAGTACTTC. It translates to CASRSGQGGNQETQYF. V gene TRBV5-1 combines with J gene TRBJ2-5; 10 bases agree with TRBD1. The ends lost 5 bases at V and 0 bases at J; junction bases unmatched: 7. The CDR3 is made up of 16 amino acids. Germline V gives CDR1 SGHRS, CDR2 YFSETQ.

This clonotype was seen many times. The J gene is TRBJ2-7, the V gene TRBV6-1; TRBD1 matches 9 bases. The trim removed 6 bases at V and 0 bases at J, leaving 3 bases unmatched. Germline CDR1 and CDR2: MNHNS and SASEGT. The CDR3 loop spans 14 amino acids. The CDR3 region has the DNA TGTGCCAGCAGCGGGACAGGGAACTCCTACGAGCAGTACTTC. Its protein product is CASSGTGNSYEQYF.

This clonotype was observed a handful of times. The CDR3 DNA sequence: TGTGCCACCGGGTCGGAGACCCGAGATACGCAGTATTTT. Its protein product is CATGSETRDTQYF. V is TRBV24-1 and J is TRBJ2-3; D gene uncertain. The length of the CDR3 is 13 residues. Trimming shortened V by 9 bases and J by 5 bases, and 14 bases separated the two germline ends. Germline V gives CDR1 KGHDR, CDR2 SFDVKD.

At least ten counts were recorded for this clonotype. The chain has TRBV2 and TRBJ1-5, with 8 bases identical to TRBD1. Germline CDR1 and CDR2: SNHLY and FYNNEI. CDR3 length: 15 amino acids. The J segment lost 7 bases and the V segment lost 5 bases, leaving 10 bases of the junction unmatched. Here the CDR3 reads CASSSFRGLNQPQHF. CDR3 nucleotide sequence: TGTGCCAGCAGTTCGTTCAGGGGGCTAAACCAGCCCCAGCATTTT.

Ten or more counts support this clonotype. CDR3 region: CASSSRWGSGSSTDTQYF. CDR3 DNA sequence: TGTGCCAGCAGTTCCCGGTGGGGAAGCGGGTCTAGCACAGATACGCAGTATTTT. The chain couples TRBV27 to TRBJ2-3; possible D gene TRBD2, 6 bases. Germline V gene data show CDR1 as MNHEY and CDR2 as SMNVEV (reference sequence). Trimming removed 4 bases at V and 0 bases at J, with 20 bases between. The CDR3 covers 18 residues.

This clonotype came up many times. The V gene is TRBV7-9, the J gene TRBJ2-3; TRBD2 might be the D (5 bases). This CDR3 spans 15 amino acids. Germline lookup yields CDR1 SEHNR and CDR2 FQNEAQ (reference sequence). The V gene lost 6 bases and the J gene lost 1 base, with 14 bases spanning the gap. The CDR3 DNA reads TGTGCCAGCAGTCCGACCACTAGGGGCACAGATACGCAGTATTTT. The encoded protein is CASSPTTRGTDTQYF.

V is TRBV9 and J is TRBJ1-2; 7 bases are a match to TRBD1. After removal of 3 bases from V and 1 base from J, the junction contained 6 bases not matched to a gene. The germline V gene encodes CDR1 SGDLS and CDR2 YYNGEE. The CDR3 sequence is 15 residues long. The CDR3 nucleotides are TGTGCCAGCAGCGGACCGGGACAGTTTAACTATGGCTACACCTTC. It codes for CASSGPGQFNYGYTF.

This clonotype was picked up many times. The rearrangement links TRBV2 to TRBJ2-7, with 14 bases matching TRBD2. This CDR3 has 17 amino acids. V shed 2 bases, J shed 4 bases, and the junction held 7 bases outside the gene matches. Germline values: CDR1 SNHLY, CDR2 FYNNEI. CDR3 nucleotide sequence: TGTGCCAGCAGTGAACCGGGACTAGCGGGAGCGCGTTACGAGCAGTACTTC. This sequence encodes CASSEPGLAGARYEQYF.

This clonotype was observed a handful of times. The V gene is TRBV20-1, the J gene TRBJ2-1; TRBD1 agrees at 12 bases. The CDR3 sequence is 13 residues long. The germline V gene has CDR1 DFQATT and CDR2 SNEGSKA (reference sequence). The trim removed 5 bases at V and 10 bases at J, leaving 6 bases unmatched. CDR3 bases: TGCAGTGCTCTGGGACAGGGGGCGCGGGAGCAGTTCTTC. Protein sequence: CSALGQGAREQFF.

This clonotype was observed a handful of times. This rearrangement joins TRBV9 to TRBJ2-1; possible D gene TRBD2, 6 bases. In germline, CDR1 is SGDLS, CDR2 YYNGEE. This CDR3 has 12 amino acids. The ends were cut back, 0 bases at V and 10 bases at J, with 8 bases in the middle. CDR3 DNA: TGTGCCAGCAGCGTAGCGGGGGAAGAGCAGTTCTTC. This codes for CASSVAGEEQFF.

The table lists this clonotype with many counts. In DNA, the CDR3 is TGTGCCAGTAGTAGGGGGACAGGGGACTACGAGCAGTACTTC. It codes for CASSRGTGDYEQYF. The chain is built from TRBV19 and TRBJ2-7; TRBD1 agrees at 10 bases. The V and J ends lost 4 bases and 3 bases, in that order; junction bases with no gene match: 3. This CDR3 is built from 14 residues. The germline V gene has CDR1 LNHDA and CDR2 SQIVND (reference sequence).

A few counts support this clonotype. A much larger clone sits a single nucleotide away, making a read error possible. This rearrangement joins TRBV19 to TRBJ1-6; TRBD1 matches at 10 bases. Looked up from germline, CDR1 is LNHDA and CDR2 is SQIVND (reference sequence). The V segment lost 9 bases and the J segment 7 bases; nucleotides outside the gene matches: 6. CDR3 length: 14 amino acids. CDR3 loop: CASGGTGENSPLHF. The CDR3 DNA is TGTGCCAGCGGAGGGACAGGGGAAAATTCACCCCTCCACTTT.

This clonotype has a count of ten or more. The chain carries TRBV28 and TRBJ2-1; D may be TRBD2 (6 bases). This CDR3 region has 14 residues. The V gene lost 5 bases and the J gene lost 9 bases, with 17 bases spanning the gap. The germline gives CDR1 MDHEN, CDR2 SYDVKM. CDR3 in DNA: TGTGCCAGCAGTGAAAATTCGGGGGTAGGTGAGCAGTTCTTC. This translates into CASSENSGVGEQFF.

This clonotype showed up just a few times. The CDR3 spells CASSLPGLGANEQFF. Written as DNA, the CDR3 is TGTGCCAGCAGCCTACCGGGACTAGGCGCTAATGAGCAGTTCTTC. The chain combines TRBV6-1 with TRBJ2-1; the match to TRBD2 covers 8 bases. V shed 6 bases, J shed 7 bases, and the junction held 11 bases outside the gene matches. The CDR3 has 15 amino acids. CDR1 and CDR2 (germline): MNHNS, SASEGT.

The chain combines TRBV6-2 or TRBV6-3 with TRBJ2-4; 7 nucleotides agree with TRBD1. J gave up 2 bases and V 2 bases, and 9 bases lay outside the gene matches. The germline CDR1 and CDR2 sequences are MNHEY and SVGEGT. The CDR3 extends over 17 amino acids. In DNA form, the CDR3 reads TGTGCCAGCAGTTACCCCTCCCGGGACAGACCCAAAAACATTCAGTACTTC. It specifies CASSYPSRDRPKNIQYF.

This clonotype was counted ten times or more. The chain links TRBV11-2 to TRBJ2-7, with D possibly matching TRBD2 (5 bases). This CDR3 has 15 amino acids. V was clipped by 5 bases and J by 3 bases, with 17 bases between them. Germline V CDR1 and CDR2: SGHAT, FQNNGV. The CDR3 here is CASSRGHGAFYEQYF. The DNA for the CDR3 is TGTGCCAGCAGCCGCGGGCACGGAGCTTTCTACGAGCAGTACTTC.

This clonotype was detected ten times or more. The rearrangement links TRBV27 to TRBJ2-1; weak D call: TRBD1 (5 bases). This CDR3 has 14 residues. Germline assignment: CDR1 MNHEY and CDR2 SMNVEV (reference sequence). Trimming pared 3 bases from V and 0 bases from J, leaving 6 bases between. The CDR3 is CASSFQGSYNEQFF. CDR3 bases: TGTGCCAGCAGTTTCCAGGGCTCCTACAATGAGCAGTTCTTC.

In its sample, this clonotype was seen many times. The chain carries TRBV18 and TRBJ1-2; 7 bases fit TRBD1. The CDR3 has 15 amino acids. Trimming cost V 3 bases and J 0 bases; bases outside gene matches: 4. From germline, CDR1 is KGHSH and CDR2 LQKENI. The CDR3 loop is CASSPPRGSNYGYTF. CDR3 nucleotide sequence: TGTGCCAGCTCACCCCCCAGGGGGTCTAACTATGGCTACACCTTC.

This clonotype appeared a few times. V and J are TRBV5-1 and TRBJ1-1, with D tentatively TRBD1 (5 bases). The CDR3 is 13 amino acids. Germline CDR1 SGHRS, CDR2 YFSETQ. The germline V and J ends were trimmed by 1 base and 3 bases, with 7 bases remaining between them. Written as DNA, the CDR3 is TGCGCCAGCAGCTTGTCCAGGGACACTGAAGCTTTCTTT. Residues: CASSLSRDTEAFF.

This clonotype came up a few times. The chain has TRBV6-6 and TRBJ1-1; D possibly corresponds to TRBD1 (5 bases). The germline V gene encodes CDR1 MNHNY and CDR2 SVGAGI (reference sequence). The CDR3 spans 14 residues. Trimming stripped 2 bases from V and 6 bases from J, with 13 bases between. CDR3 sequence reads: CASSYRGLGPEAFF. The CDR3 DNA is TGTGCCAGCAGTTACCGGGGGTTGGGCCCTGAAGCTTTCTTT.

Worth noting for this clonotype: A much bigger clone sits one base away, suggesting this may be a read error. The V call is TRBV7-9, the J call TRBJ2-1; no definite D call. The CDR3 contains 12 residues. Trimming took off 2 bases at V and 6 bases at J, with 5 bases between the two ends. In germline, CDR1 is SEHNR, CDR2 FQNEAQ (reference sequence). The CDR3 region has the DNA TGTGCCAGCAGCTTATTCCTCAATGAGCAGTTCTTC. Protein: CASSLFLNEQFF. The full variable domain, with the rest looked up from reference TRBV7-9 and TRBJ2-1, is DTGVSQNPRHKITKRGQNVTFRCDPISEHNRLYWYRQTLGQGPEFLTYFQNEAQLEKSRLLSDRFSAERPKGSFSTLEIQRTEQGDSAMYLCASSLFLNEQFFGPGTRLTVL.

With regard to this clonotype: This may stem from a read error, because a much larger clone lies one nucleotide away. J is TRBJ1-2 and V is TRBV5-1; 9 bases fit TRBD1. There are 14 residues in the CDR3. Germline V gene data show CDR1 as SGHRS and CDR2 as YFSETQ. CDR3 loop: CAGSEDRGGYGYTF. For the CDR3, the DNA is TGCGCCGGCAGCGAGGACAGGGGCGGCTATGGCTACACCTTC. Together with reference TRBV5-1 and TRBJ1-2, the CDR3 gives the full variable domain: KAGVTQTPRYLIKTRGQQVTLSCSPISGHRSVSWYQQTPGQGLQFLFEYFSETQRNKGNFPGRFSGRQFSNSRSEMNVSTLELGDSALYLCAGSEDRGGYGYTFGSGTRLTVV.